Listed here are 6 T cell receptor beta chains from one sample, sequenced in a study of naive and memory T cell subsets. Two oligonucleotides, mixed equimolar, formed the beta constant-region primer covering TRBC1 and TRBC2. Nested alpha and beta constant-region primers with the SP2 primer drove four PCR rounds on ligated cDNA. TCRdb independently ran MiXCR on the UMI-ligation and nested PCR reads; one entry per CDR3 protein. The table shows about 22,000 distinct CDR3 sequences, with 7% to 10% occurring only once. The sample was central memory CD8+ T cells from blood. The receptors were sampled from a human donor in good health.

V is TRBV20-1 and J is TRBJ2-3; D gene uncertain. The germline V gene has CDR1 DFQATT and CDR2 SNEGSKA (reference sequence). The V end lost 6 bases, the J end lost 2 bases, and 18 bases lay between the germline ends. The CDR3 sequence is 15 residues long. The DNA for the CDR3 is TGCAGTGCCGCCGGGCTAGTGATGAACACAGATACGCAGTATTTT. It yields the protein CSAAGLVMNTDTQYF.

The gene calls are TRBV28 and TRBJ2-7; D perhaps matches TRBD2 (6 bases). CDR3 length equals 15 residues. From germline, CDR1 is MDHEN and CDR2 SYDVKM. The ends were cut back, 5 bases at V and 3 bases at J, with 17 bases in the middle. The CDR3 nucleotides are TGTGCCAGCAGTAATCCCGGTGTTAGCGGCTACGAGCAGTACTTC. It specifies CASSNPGVSGYEQYF. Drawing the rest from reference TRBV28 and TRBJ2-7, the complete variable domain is DVKVTQSSRYLVKRTGEKVFLECVQDMDHENMFWYRQDPGLGLRLIYFSYDVKMKEKGDIPEGYSVSREKKERFSLILESASTNQTSMYLCASSNPGVSGYEQYFGPGTRLTVT.

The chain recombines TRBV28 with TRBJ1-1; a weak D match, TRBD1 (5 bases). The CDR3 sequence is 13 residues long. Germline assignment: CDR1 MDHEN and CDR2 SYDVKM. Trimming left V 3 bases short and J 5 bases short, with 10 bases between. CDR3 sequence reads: CASSLGERTEAFF. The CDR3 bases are TGTGCCAGCAGTTTGGGGGAACGGACTGAAGCTTTCTTT. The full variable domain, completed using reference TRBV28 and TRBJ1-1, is DVKVTQSSRYLVKRTGEKVFLECVQDMDHENMFWYRQDPGLGLRLIYFSYDVKMKEKGDIPEGYSVSREKKERFSLILESASTNQTSMYLCASSLGERTEAFFGQGTRLTVV.

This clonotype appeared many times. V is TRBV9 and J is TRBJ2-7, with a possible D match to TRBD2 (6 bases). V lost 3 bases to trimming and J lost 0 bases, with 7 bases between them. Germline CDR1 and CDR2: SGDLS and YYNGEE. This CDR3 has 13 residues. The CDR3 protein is CASSAGVSYEQYF. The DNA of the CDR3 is TGTGCCAGCAGCGCGGGGGTCTCCTACGAGCAGTACTTC.

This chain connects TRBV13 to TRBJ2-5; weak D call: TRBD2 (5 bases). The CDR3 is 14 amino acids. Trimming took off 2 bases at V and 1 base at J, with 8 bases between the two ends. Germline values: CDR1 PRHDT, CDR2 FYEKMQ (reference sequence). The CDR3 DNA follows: TGTGCCAGCAGCTTAAGCGGTCCCCAAGAGACCCAGTACTTC. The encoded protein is CASSLSGPQETQYF.

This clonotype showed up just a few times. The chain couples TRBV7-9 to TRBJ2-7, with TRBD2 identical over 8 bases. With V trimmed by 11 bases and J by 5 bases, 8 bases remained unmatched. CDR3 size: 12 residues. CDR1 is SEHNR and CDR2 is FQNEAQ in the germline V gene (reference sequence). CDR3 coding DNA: TGTGCCGGCGGGGGGCTAGCCAACGAGCAGTACTTC. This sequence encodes CAGGGLANEQYF.